Below are 18 T cell receptor beta chains sequenced from a single sample in a study of beta chain features in type 1 diabetes (dated 2018 in TCRdb). The research as a whole found: A moderate but significant shortening of TCRB CDR3 length was observed in type 1 diabetes patients in all four CD4+ subsets.

Antigen specificity for these receptors is unknown. Receptor libraries were prepared by the immunoSEQ multiplex PCR assay. The High Capacity cDNA Reverse Transcription Kit was used to reverse transcribe all of the isolated RNA, meaning that expressed TCRB transcripts were what got sequenced. This is the immuneACCESS table as TCRdb keeps it, with only in-frame sequences that have V and J called. A part of the clones is gone; compared with another copy, unresolved V genes explain less than half, and the rest is unexplained. Here the sample has about 660,000 clones; about an eighth occur a single time. The ten largest clones capture 0.035% to 0.045% of the sample. Material for sequencing was naive CD4+ T cells from blood. The cell subset or site label here, explained by the study, means: true naive CD4+ T cells. The source of these receptors is a man between 18 and 29 years old with type 1 diabetes.

The chain recombines TRBV30 with TRBJ2-7; 10 bases match TRBD1. Germline V CDR1 and CDR2: GTSNPN, SVGIG (reference sequence). The CDR3 extends over 15 amino acids. J gave up 6 bases and V 3 bases, and 11 bases lay outside the gene matches. The CDR3 DNA is TGTGCCTGGAGAGCCCCGGGACAGGGGTCTCCCGAGCAGTACTTC. Protein product: CAWRAPGQGSPEQYF.

The chain employs TRBV4-1 and TRBJ1-5; D gene uncertain. The length of the CDR3 is 14 residues. V shed 0 bases and J shed 6 bases, with 9 bases lying between them. Germline CDR1 is MGHRA and CDR2 is YSYEKL. For the CDR3, the DNA is TGCGCCAGCAGCCAAGAGGTCCGTACTCAGCCCCAGCATTTT. Amino acids: CASSQEVRTQPQHF.

The chain has TRBV30 and TRBJ2-4, with 7 bases lining up with TRBD2. Trimming removed 0 bases from V and 6 bases from J; junction bases left unmatched: 5. The germline CDR1 and CDR2 sequences are GTSNPN and SVGIG (reference sequence). This CDR3 contains 14 residues. CDR3 loop: CAWSVVGGANIQYF. In DNA, the CDR3 is TGTGCCTGGAGTGTCGTGGGAGGGGCAAACATTCAGTACTTC. Looking up the rest from reference TRBV30 and TRBJ2-4 gives the full variable domain: SQTIHQWPATLVQPVGSPLSLECTVEGTSNPNLYWYRQAAGRGLQLLFYSVGIGQISSEVPQNLSASRPQDRQFILSSKKLLLSDSGFYLCAWSVVGGANIQYFGAGTRLSVL.

V is TRBV28 and J is TRBJ2-7; TRBD2 might be the D (5 bases). This CDR3 comprises 18 residues. Trimming stripped 3 bases from V and 6 bases from J, with 27 bases between. The germline V gene encodes CDR1 MDHEN and CDR2 SYDVKM. The CDR3 spells CASSFIARTFNSRPEQYF. The CDR3 DNA sequence: TGTGCCAGCAGTTTCATCGCCAGGACTTTCAACTCCCGGCCCGAGCAGTACTTC.

V is TRBV4-3 and J is TRBJ2-3; D is perhaps TRBD1 (6 bases). From germline, CDR1 is LGHNA and CDR2 YSLEER. Trimming removed 4 bases from V and 8 bases from J, with 16 bases in between. CDR3 length equals 14 residues. This CDR3 is CASSRPGQGSTQYF. The CDR3 coding sequence is TGCGCCAGCAGCCGCCCAGGGCAGGGGAGTACGCAGTATTTT.

The chain has TRBV30 and TRBJ1-1; 10 bases map to TRBD1. V lost 8 bases, J lost 5 bases, and 5 bases stayed unmatched. The germline V gene has CDR1 GTSNPN and CDR2 SVGIG (reference sequence). The length of the CDR3 is 12 residues. In DNA form, the CDR3 reads TGTGCCAGGACAGGGGGTTCGACTGAAGCTTTCTTT. Residues: CARTGGSTEAFF.

This sequence joins TRBV28 and TRBJ1-2; D unresolved. The CDR3 has 13 amino acids. V was trimmed by 6 bases and J by 3 bases, leaving 11 bases between them. Germline CDR1 is MDHEN and CDR2 is SYDVKM. The CDR3 nucleotides read TGTGCCAGCAGGCAACAGACCCACTATGGCTACACCTTC. This translates into CASRQQTHYGYTF.

This clone has a handful of counts. At the DNA level, this CDR3 is encoded by other sequences in the same sample as well. This chain links TRBV5-1 with TRBJ1-1; D is unresolved. This CDR3 has 14 residues. V was clipped by 0 bases and J by 2 bases, with 8 bases between them. Germline CDR1 reads SGHRS; CDR2 reads YFSETQ. The CDR3 sequence is CASSLEGSNTEAFF. The CDR3 region has the DNA TGCGCCAGCAGCTTGGAGGGCAGCAACACTGAAGCTTTCTTT.

This clone was seen more than once but under ten times. V gene TRBV30 combines with J gene TRBJ2-5; the match to TRBD2 covers 7 bases. Germline V CDR1 and CDR2: GTSNPN, SVGIG (reference sequence). The CDR3 covers 12 residues. V lost 3 bases to trimming and J lost 3 bases; unmatched junction nucleotides: 1. The DNA of the CDR3 is TGTGCCTGGAGGGGGGGGAAAGAGACCCAGTACTTC. This translates into CAWRGGKETQYF.

This clone was detected only a few times. The chain is built from TRBV29-1 and TRBJ2-1; no reliable D call. Germline V gives CDR1 SQVTM, CDR2 ANQGSEA. Trimming took 5 bases from V and 7 from J, leaving 15 bases between them. This CDR3 is 13 amino acids long. The CDR3 region is CSVRSGPGNEQFF. The CDR3 DNA follows: TGCAGCGTTCGAAGTGGACCTGGGAATGAGCAGTTCTTC.

This chain links TRBV27 with TRBJ2-5; D remains ambiguous. Per the germline V gene, CDR1 is MNHEY and CDR2 is SMNVEV (reference sequence). V lost 7 bases to trimming and J lost 5 bases, with 14 bases between them. The CDR3 covers 13 residues. CDR3 sequence: CASNPLGGETQYF. The CDR3 coding sequence is TGTGCCAGCAACCCCTTGGGCGGTGAGACCCAGTACTTC.

This clone turned up a few times. The chain employs TRBV7-9 and TRBJ2-1, with D perhaps given as TRBD1 or TRBD2 (5 bases each). Germline CDR1 SEHNR, CDR2 FQNEAQ (reference sequence). V was shortened by 7 bases and J by 0 bases, with 19 bases between the two germline ends. This CDR3 is built from 17 residues. This chain's CDR3 is CASTPPQRTSSYNEQFF. CDR3 DNA: TGTGCCAGCACCCCTCCCCAGCGGACAAGCTCCTACAATGAGCAGTTCTTC.

The sample holds a few counts of this clone. This chain links TRBV9 with TRBJ2-1, with D possibly called TRBD1 or TRBD2 (5 bases each). Germline V CDR1 and CDR2: SGDLS, YYNGEE. The CDR3 length is 14 residues. Trimming left V 4 bases short and J 4 bases short, with 12 bases between. CDR3 loop: CASSPGTVYNEQFF. CDR3 coding DNA: TGTGCCAGCAGCCCGGGGACGGTGTACAATGAGCAGTTCTTC.

V gene TRBV7-9 combines with J gene TRBJ2-7; no clear D gene. Trimming pared 5 bases from V and 1 base from J, leaving 6 bases between. Germline lookup yields CDR1 SEHNR and CDR2 FQNEAQ (reference sequence). The CDR3 consists of 12 residues. In DNA form, the CDR3 reads TGTGCCAGCAGCGGCCCGTCCTACGAGCAGTACTTC. It translates to CASSGPSYEQYF.

J is TRBJ2-3 and V is TRBV5-1; no definite D call. This CDR3 comprises 13 residues. Trimming took off 6 bases at V and 1 base at J, with 9 bases between the two ends. Germline V CDR1 and CDR2: SGHRS, YFSETQ. The CDR3 DNA is TGCGCCAGCACAGTATCAGGCACAGATACGCAGTATTTT. Translated, it gives CASTVSGTDTQYF.

The chain joins TRBV9 to TRBJ2-7; D call uncertain. This CDR3 region has 16 residues. CDR1 is SGDLS and CDR2 is YYNGEE in the germline V gene. Trimming shortened V by 3 bases and J by 0 bases, and 16 bases separated the two germline ends. CDR3 DNA sequence: TGTGCCAGCAGCGAGGCACCTGCCAGGACCTCCTACGAGCAGTACTTC. The encoded protein is CASSEAPARTSYEQYF.

This clone was counted between two and nine times. This sequence joins TRBV28 and TRBJ2-1; tentatively, D is TRBD1 (5 bases). V dropped 3 bases and J dropped 9 bases, with 15 bases sitting between them. Germline V gene lookup returns CDR1 MDHEN and CDR2 SYDVKM. CDR3 size: 14 residues. This CDR3 is CASSLIQGYSEQFF. As DNA, the CDR3 is TGTGCCAGCAGTTTGATTCAGGGATACTCTGAGCAGTTCTTC.

This chain uses TRBV30 with TRBJ2-3; D might be TRBD1 (7 bases). Trimming removed 3 bases from V and 6 bases from J, with 19 bases in between. The CDR3 extends over 15 amino acids. Per the germline V gene, CDR1 is GTSNPN and CDR2 is SVGIG (reference sequence). The CDR3 loop is CAWSGGQGGWDTQYF. The CDR3 DNA sequence: TGTGCCTGGAGCGGTGGGCAGGGGGGATGGGATACGCAGTATTTT.